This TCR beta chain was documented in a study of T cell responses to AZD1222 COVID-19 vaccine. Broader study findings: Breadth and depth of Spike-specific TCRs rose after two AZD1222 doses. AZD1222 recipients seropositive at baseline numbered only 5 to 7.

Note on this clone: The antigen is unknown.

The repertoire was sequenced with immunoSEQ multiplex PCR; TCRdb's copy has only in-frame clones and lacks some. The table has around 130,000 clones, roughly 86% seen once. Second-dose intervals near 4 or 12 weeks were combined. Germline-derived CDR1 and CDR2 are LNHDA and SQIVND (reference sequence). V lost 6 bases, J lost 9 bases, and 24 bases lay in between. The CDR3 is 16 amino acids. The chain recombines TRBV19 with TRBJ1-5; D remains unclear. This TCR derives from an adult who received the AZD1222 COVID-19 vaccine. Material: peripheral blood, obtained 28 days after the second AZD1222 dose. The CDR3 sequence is CASSVGSSGPKRPQHF. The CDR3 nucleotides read TGTGCCAGTAGCGTAGGATCATCCGGTCCTAAACGGCCCCAGCATTTT.